The 2 T cell receptor beta chains presented below share a single source sample, sequenced in a study of tumor and adjacent non-tumor tissue in lung cancer. TCRbeta libraries were built with three rounds of nested PCR, modified from ARM-PCR. A single record per CDR3 protein comes from TCRdb applying MiXCR to the multiplex PCR reads. The repertoire consists of 100,000 or so distinct CDR3 sequences, with less than 75% occurring once and the leading ten covering roughly 20%. No cell sorting was done before RNA was extracted from the tissue. This non-tumor lung sample came from over 3 cm beyond the tumor edge. Sequencing was carried out using distant non-tumor lung tissue. The receptor set was obtained from a man aged 25-45 years with non-small cell lung cancer.

Comment on this clonotype: A much larger clonotype is one base distant, so this may be a read error. CDR3 loop: CASSLGGLAGNYSYTF. CDR3 bases: TGTGCCAGCAGCTTGGGGGGTCTGGCAGGGAACTATAGCTACACCTTC. The chain couples TRBV5-4 to TRBJ1-2; D is perhaps TRBD1 (5 bases). The CDR3 covers 16 residues. Germline V gene lookup returns CDR1 SGHNT and CDR2 YYREEE (reference sequence).

A note on this clonotype: A much larger clone differs by one base, so this may be a read error. The V and J genes are TRBV13 and TRBJ2-3, with 13 positions matching TRBD2. J gave up 3 bases and V 6 bases, and 6 bases lay outside the gene matches. The CDR3 spans 16 residues. Germline loops: CDR1 PRHDT, CDR2 FYEKMQ (reference sequence). Written as DNA, the CDR3 is TGTGCCAGCAGTTCAAGGACTAGCGGGAGAACAGATACGCAGTATTTT. Its translation: CASSSRTSGRTDTQYF.